This T cell receptor beta chain was identified during a study of cytomegalovirus exposure and HLA in healthy donors. Study conclusions and caveats: In vitro checks showed that three CMV-associated chains really do target CMV antigens.

This CDR3 region has 15 residues. With V trimmed by 1 base and J by 5 bases, 2 bases remained unmatched. Germline-derived CDR1 and CDR2 are SGHRS and YFSETQ. A word on this clone: Antigen: not known.

13 Jbeta primers and 60 Vbeta primers were used for the PCR. Clones were sequenced by immunoSEQ multiplex PCR, and TCRdb holds only the in-frame ones, with some missing. Of roughly 130,000 clones listed, roughly 70% are singletons. The receptor comes from a woman in her thirties or forties in good health and CMV-seropositive. The sample comprised PBMCs. This rearrangement joins TRBV5-1 to TRBJ2-1; 11 positions match TRBD2. CDR3 nucleotide sequence: TGCGCCAGCAGCTTGTGGGGACTAGCGGACAATGAGCAGTTCTTC. Translating gives CASSLWGLADNEQFF.